This T cell receptor (beta chain) was recovered during a study of blood T cell repertoires in COVID-19. The overall study: COVID-19 samples, acute and convalescent, were from the United States, Italy and Spain. The cDNA or gDNA used as material had been derived from T cells, B-cell-depleted T cells, or PBMCs.

Per the original methods: Reference gene primer amplification yielded estimated nucleated cell counts. Method: immunoSEQ multiplex PCR; TCRdb's copy keeps in-frame clones and lacks some. V and J calls and clone size are given by that table; D and trimming were obtained from the DNA. This table holds 55,000 to 75,000 clones, about 90% found once. Trimming cost V 2 bases and J 14 bases, with 13 bases left between them. This CDR3 comprises 13 residues. Per germline, CDR1 SGHAT and CDR2 FQNNGV. The sample was peripheral blood. The sequence was obtained from a man between 60 and 75 years old with acute or convalescent COVID-19. The chain is built from TRBV11-2 and TRBJ1-6; unclear D gene. The CDR3 loop reads CASSLFEGSTLHF. CDR3 DNA sequence: TGTGCCAGCAGCTTATTCGAGGGCTCGACCCTCCACTTT. Filled out from reference TRBV11-2 and TRBJ1-6, the complete variable domain reads EAGVAQSPRYKIIEKRQSVAFWCNPISGHATLYWYQQILGQGPKLLIQFQNNGVVDDSQLPKDRFSAERLKGVDSTLKIQPAKLEDSAVYLCASSLFEGSTLHFGNGTRLTVT.